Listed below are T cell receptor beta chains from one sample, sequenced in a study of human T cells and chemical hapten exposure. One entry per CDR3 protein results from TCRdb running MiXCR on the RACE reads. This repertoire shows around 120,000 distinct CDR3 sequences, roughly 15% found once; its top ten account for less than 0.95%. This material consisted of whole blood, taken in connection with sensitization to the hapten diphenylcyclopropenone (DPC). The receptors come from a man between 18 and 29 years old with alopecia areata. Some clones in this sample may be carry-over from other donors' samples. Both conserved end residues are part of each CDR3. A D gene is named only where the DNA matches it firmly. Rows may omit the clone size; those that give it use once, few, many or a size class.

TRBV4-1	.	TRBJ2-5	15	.	TGCGCCAGCAGCCAAGATTCGGCAGGGACGGAGACCCAGTACTTC	CASSQDSAGTETQYF
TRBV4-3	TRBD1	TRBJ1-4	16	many	TGCGCCAGCAGCCAAGATTTCGGGACAGGGTCTGAAAAACTGTTTTTT	CASSQDFGTGSEKLFF
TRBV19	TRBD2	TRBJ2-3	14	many	TGTGCCAGTAGGGTAACTAGCGGCACAGATACGCAGTATTTT	CASRVTSGTDTQYF
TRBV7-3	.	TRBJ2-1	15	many	TGTGCCAGCAGCTTAAGTCTCGCGGGGAACAATGAGCAGTTCTTC	CASSLSLAGNNEQFF
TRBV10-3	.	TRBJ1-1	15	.	TGTGCCACAGCAGGCGAGGGGGGGCAGAACACTGAAGCTTTCTTT	CATAGEGGQNTEAFF
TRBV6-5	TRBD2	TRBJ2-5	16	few	TGTGCCAGCAGTCCACGACTAGCGGGAACCCAAGAGACCCAGTACTTC	CASSPRLAGTQETQYF
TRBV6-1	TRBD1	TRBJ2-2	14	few	TGTGCCAGCAGCACGACAGGGGGGACCGGGGAGCTGTTTTTT	CASSTTGGTGELFF
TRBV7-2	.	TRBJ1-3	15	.	TGTGCCAGCAGCTTAGAAGGGTATGCTGGAAACACCATATATTTT	CASSLEGYAGNTIYF
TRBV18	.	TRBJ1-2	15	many	TGTGCCAGCTCACCAGACAGGACGGCTAACTATGGCTACACCTTC	CASSPDRTANYGYTF
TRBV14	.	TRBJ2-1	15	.	TGTGCCAGCAGCCAGCCCAGGACCTTCTACAATGAGCAGTTCTTC	CASSQPRTFYNEQFF
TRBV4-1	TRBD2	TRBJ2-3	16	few	TGCGCCAGCAGCCATACTAGCGGGGACATCACAGATACGCAGTATTTT	CASSHTSGDITDTQYF
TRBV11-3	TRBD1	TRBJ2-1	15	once	TGTGCCAGCAGCTGGCGACAGGGCACCTACAATGAGCAGTTCTTC	CASSWRQGTYNEQFF
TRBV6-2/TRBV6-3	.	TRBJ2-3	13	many	TGTGCCAGCAGCGAGCCCGGCACAGATACGCAGTATTTT	CASSEPGTDTQYF
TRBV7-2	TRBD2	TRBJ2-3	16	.	TGTGCCAGCAGCGGAACTAGCGGGGGCGGGAAAGATACGCAGTATTTT	CASSGTSGGGKDTQYF
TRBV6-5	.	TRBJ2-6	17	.	TGTGCCAGCAGTTTAGCCCCAGGGGTCCCTGGGGCCAACGTCCTGACTTTC	CASSLAPGVPGANVLTF
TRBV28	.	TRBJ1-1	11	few	TGTGCCAGCGGGTTAAGACCTGAAGCTTTCTTT	CASGLRPEAFF
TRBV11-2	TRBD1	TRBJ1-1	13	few	TGTGCCAGCAGCTTCCCAGGGGGCACTGAAGCTTTCTTT	CASSFPGGTEAFF
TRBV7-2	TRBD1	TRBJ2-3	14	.	TGTGCCAGCGCGGGACAGGCCCGCACAGATACGCAGTATTTT	CASAGQARTDTQYF
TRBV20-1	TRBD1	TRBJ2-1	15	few	TGCAGTGCTAGTTCGACAGGGGGCTTCGACAATGAGCAGTTCTTC	CSASSTGGFDNEQFF
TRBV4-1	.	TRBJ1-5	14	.	TGCGCCAGCAGTCAGAAGGGGGGCAATCAGCCCCAGCATTTT	CASSQKGGNQPQHF
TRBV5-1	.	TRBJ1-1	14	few	TGCGCCAGCAGCCAACGCAGGGCGGGCACTGAAGCTTTCTTT	CASSQRRAGTEAFF
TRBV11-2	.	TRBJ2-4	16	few	TGTGCCAGCAGCCACCCCGGGGAACTAGCCAAAAACATTCAGTACTTC	CASSHPGELAKNIQYF
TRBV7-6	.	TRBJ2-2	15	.	TGTGCCAGCCTAGCCGGGACATCGGCGGCCGGGGAGCTGTTTTTT	CASLAGTSAAGELFF
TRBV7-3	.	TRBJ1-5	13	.	TGTGCCAGCAGCTTCAGTTTAAATCAGCCCCAGCATTTT	CASSFSLNQPQHF
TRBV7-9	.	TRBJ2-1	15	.	TGTGCCAGCGGCTTGTCCGGGCAGACCTACAATGAGCAGTTCTTC	CASGLSGQTYNEQFF
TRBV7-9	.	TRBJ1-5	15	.	TGTGCCAGCAGCCAAATGAGACCCGGCAATCAGCCCCAGCATTTT	CASSQMRPGNQPQHF
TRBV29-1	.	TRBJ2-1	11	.	TGCAGCGTTGTCACCATCAATGAGCAGTTCTTC	CSVVTINEQFF
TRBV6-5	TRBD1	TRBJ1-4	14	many	TGTGCCAGCAGTTACCGGGACAGGGGTAGAAAACTGTTTTTT	CASSYRDRGRKLFF
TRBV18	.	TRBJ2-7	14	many	TGTGCCAGCTCACCACCGACAGGATTCTACGAGCAGTACTTC	CASSPPTGFYEQYF
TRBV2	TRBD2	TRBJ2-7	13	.	TGTGCCAGCCGGGGGGAGGGGTCCTACGAGCAGTACTTC	CASRGEGSYEQYF
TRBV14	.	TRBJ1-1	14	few	TGTGCCAGCAGCCAAGGGTTTACAGACACTGAAGCTTTCTTT	CASSQGFTDTEAFF
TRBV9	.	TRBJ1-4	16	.	TGTGCCAGCAGCGTAAACTACGACAGCCCTGATGAAAAACTGTTTTTT	CASSVNYDSPDEKLFF
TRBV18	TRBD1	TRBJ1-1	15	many	TGTGCCAGCTCACTCGGAGGACAGGAGAACACTGAAGCTTTCTTT	CASSLGGQENTEAFF
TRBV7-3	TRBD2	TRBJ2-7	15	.	TGTGCCAGCAGCTTAACAGCGGGGGAAGCCTACGAGCAGTACTTC	CASSLTAGEAYEQYF
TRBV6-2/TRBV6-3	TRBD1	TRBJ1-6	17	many	TGTGCCAGCAGTTCAGGACAGGGAAGCTCCTATAATTCACCCCTCCACTTT	CASSSGQGSSYNSPLHF
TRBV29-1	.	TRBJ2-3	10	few	TGCAGCGTTGTTCAACATACGCAGTATTTT	CSVVQHTQYF
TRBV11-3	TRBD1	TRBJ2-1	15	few	TGTGCCAGCAGAGGCGGGACAGGGACCTACAATGAGCAGTTCTTC	CASRGGTGTYNEQFF
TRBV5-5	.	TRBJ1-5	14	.	TGTGCCAGCAGCTTGGGACCCCGCACTCAGCCCCAGCATTTT	CASSLGPRTQPQHF
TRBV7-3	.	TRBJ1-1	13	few	TGTGCCAGCAGCAACGATCCGAACACTGAAGCTTTCTTT	CASSNDPNTEAFF
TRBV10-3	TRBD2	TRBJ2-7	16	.	TGTGCCATCAGTCCAGGGACTAGCGGGGGACAACACGGGCAGTACTTC	CAISPGTSGGQHGQYF
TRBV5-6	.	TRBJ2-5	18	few	TGTGCCAGCAGCTTGGGTCGCTTAACGGGGGCGTACCAAGAGACCCAGTACTTC	CASSLGRLTGAYQETQYF
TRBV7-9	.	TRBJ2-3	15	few	TGTGCCAGCAGCCCTAGAATGGGGATCGCAGATACGCAGTATTTT	CASSPRMGIADTQYF
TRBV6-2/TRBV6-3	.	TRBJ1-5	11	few	TGTGCCAGCAGTTACTCCGAGTCGAAGCATTTT	CASSYSESKHF
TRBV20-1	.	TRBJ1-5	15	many	TGCAGTGCTAGACCCTATTCAGGGAACAATCAGCCCCAGCATTTT	CSARPYSGNNQPQHF
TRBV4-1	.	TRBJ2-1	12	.	TGCGCCAGCAGCCAAGAAGGTACAGTGGTGTTCTTC	CASSQEGTVVFF
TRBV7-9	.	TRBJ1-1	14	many	TGTGCCAGCAGTTTTTCGGGGGCGAACACTGAAGCTTTCTTT	CASSFSGANTEAFF
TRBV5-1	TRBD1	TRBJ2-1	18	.	TGCGCCAGCAGCCCAACTCCTACGAGACAGGGGCTATACGATGAGCAGTTCTTC	CASSPTPTRQGLYDEQFF
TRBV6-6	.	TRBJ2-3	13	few	TGTGCCAGCAGTATGGATCACACAGATACGCAGTATTTT	CASSMDHTDTQYF
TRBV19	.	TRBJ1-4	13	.	TGTGCCAGTAGAATTTGGACTAATGAAAAACTGTTTTTT	CASRIWTNEKLFF
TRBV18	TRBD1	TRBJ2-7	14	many	TGTGCCAGCTCACCGCGGACAGGGGAACGCGAGCAGTACTTC	CASSPRTGEREQYF
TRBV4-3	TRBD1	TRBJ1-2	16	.	TGCGCCAGCAGCCAAGATCGGACAGGGGCTAACTATGGCTACACCTTC	CASSQDRTGANYGYTF
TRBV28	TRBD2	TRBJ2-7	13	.	TGTGCCAGCAGTCGGGTAGCGGGGGTCGAGCAGTACTTC	CASSRVAGVEQYF
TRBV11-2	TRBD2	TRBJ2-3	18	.	TGTGCCAGCAGCTCGCGAACTACTAGCGGGGGACTCACAGATACGCAGTATTTT	CASSSRTTSGGLTDTQYF
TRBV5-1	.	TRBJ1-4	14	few	TGCGCCAGCAGCTTGGGAGGGGTCGAGGAAAAACTGTTTTTT	CASSLGGVEEKLFF